This passage covers 14 T cell receptor beta chains from one sample sequenced in a study of blood T cell repertoires in COVID-19 (dated by TCRdb to the early 2020s). The library relied on the immunoSEQ multiplex PCR assay. TCRdb stores this immuneACCESS table with in-frame sequences only. Part of the clones is absent; in the studies checked, under half of the shortfall reflects unresolved V genes, and no reason is known for the rest. The sample table contains approximately 300,000 clones; only one count was recorded for about 85% of them. The ten top clones hold under 2% of the sample. Sequencing was done on a sample of PBMCs or T cells enriched from blood (not recorded which). The receptors here all came from a woman aged 25 to 39 who had been exposed to COVID-19.

V and J are TRBV10-3 and TRBJ2-2; 8 bases are shared with TRBD2. The CDR3 extends over 18 amino acids. Trimming at V came to 1 base and at J to 5 bases, leaving 12 bases not matched to a gene. Germline V gene sequence: CDR1 ENHRY, CDR2 SYGVKD. For the CDR3, the DNA is TGTGCCATCAGTGAGTTCCTTGAAAGCGGGAGAAATACCGGGGAGCTGTTTTTT. Its protein is CAISEFLESGRNTGELFF.

The V gene is TRBV27, the J gene TRBJ2-2; weak D call: TRBD1 (6 bases). Trimming left V 6 bases short and J 7 bases short, with 12 bases between. The length of the CDR3 is 13 residues. Germline-derived CDR1 and CDR2 are MNHEY and SMNVEV (reference sequence). The CDR3 nucleotides are TGTGCCAGCAGATCAACAGGGCTCGGGGAGCTGTTTTTT. This translates into CASRSTGLGELFF.

This sequence joins TRBV19 and TRBJ1-5, with 9 bases fitting TRBD1. V dropped 6 bases and J dropped 2; count of bases not matched to a gene: 5. This CDR3 is 15 amino acids long. Germline CDR1 reads LNHDA; CDR2 reads SQIVND (reference sequence). The CDR3 DNA sequence: TGTGCCAGTAGGCTGGACAGGGGAGGCAATCAGCCCCAGCATTTT. The encoded protein is CASRLDRGGNQPQHF.

This clone was seen a few times. V and J are TRBV2 and TRBJ1-1; no clear D gene. This CDR3 spans 14 amino acids. Germline-derived CDR1 and CDR2 are SNHLY and FYNNEI. The V gene lost 2 bases and the J gene lost 3 bases, with 10 bases spanning the gap. The CDR3 protein is CASSEQVRYTEAFF. As DNA, the CDR3 is TGTGCCAGCAGTGAACAGGTCAGGTACACTGAAGCTTTCTTT.

CDR3 bases: TGTGCCAGCAGTCAAGCGGACTTCTACGAGCAGTACTTC. Translating it yields CASSQADFYEQYF. V gene TRBV6-2 or TRBV6-3 combines with J gene TRBJ2-7; D perhaps matches TRBD2 (5 bases). The CDR3 contains 13 residues. V lost 5 bases, J lost 3 bases, and 11 bases lay in between. Germline assignment: CDR1 MNHEY and CDR2 SVGEGT.

V and J are TRBV6-5 and TRBJ1-2, with no clear D. Deletions cut 0 bases from V and 14 bases from J, with 10 bases between. The CDR3 loop spans 11 amino acids. Germline CDR1 is MNHEY and CDR2 is SVGAGI. The CDR3 loop is CASSYSGSTTF. CDR3 sequence (DNA): TGTGCCAGCAGTTACTCGGGGAGTACAACCTTC.

V and J are TRBV28 and TRBJ2-7, with 7 bases fitting TRBD1. The junction had 6 bases not matched to a gene; V was cut back by 5 bases and J by 2 bases. There are 14 residues in the CDR3. Looked up from germline, CDR1 is MDHEN and CDR2 is SYDVKM. The CDR3 here is CASSPPGTAYEQYF. DNA for the CDR3: TGTGCCAGCAGTCCCCCCGGGACAGCCTACGAGCAGTACTTC.

The chain has TRBV19 and TRBJ2-7; 9 bases align to TRBD1. CDR1 and CDR2 (germline): LNHDA, SQIVND (reference sequence). Trimming removed 5 bases from V and 1 base from J; junction bases left unmatched: 3. The CDR3 runs to 14 residues. The CDR3 bases are TGTGCCAGTAGTGGCGGGACAGGGTCCTACGAGCAGTACTTC. This codes for CASSGGTGSYEQYF.

V is TRBV28 and J is TRBJ2-4; 9 bases align to TRBD1. The germline gives CDR1 MDHEN, CDR2 SYDVKM. The CDR3 runs 15 residues. Trimming at V came to 6 bases and at J to 6 bases, leaving 9 bases not matched to a gene. CDR3: CASRDRGPMGNIQYF. CDR3 bases: TGTGCCAGCAGGGACAGGGGTCCCATGGGAAACATTCAGTACTTC.

V and J are TRBV6-1 and TRBJ2-2; 10 bases are a match to TRBD1. Germline V gene data show CDR1 as MNHNS and CDR2 as SASEGT. V was clipped by 4 bases and J by 4 bases; unmatched bases: 9. The CDR3 is 17 amino acids. The CDR3 coding sequence is TGTGCCAGCAGTGTAACCGGGACAGGGGCAGGCACCGGGGAGCTGTTTTTT. This encodes CASSVTGTGAGTGELFF.

This clone was counted between two and nine times. DNA of the CDR3: TGTGCCAGCAGGGACAGGGGCCCTACATTCGGCTACACCTTC. Protein sequence: CASRDRGPTFGYTF. The chain links TRBV6-5 to TRBJ1-2; TRBD1 agrees at 9 bases. V trimming: 6 bases; J trimming: 8 bases; junction bases outside the gene matches: 10. Germline V gene data show CDR1 as MNHEY and CDR2 as SVGAGI. This CDR3 region has 14 residues.

The chain has TRBV6-2 or TRBV6-3 and TRBJ2-1, with D possibly being TRBD2 (6 bases). V was trimmed by 2 bases and J by 8 bases, leaving 16 bases between them. Germline V gene data show CDR1 as MNHEY and CDR2 as SVGEGT. The CDR3 spans 15 residues. The CDR3 DNA is TGTGCCAGCAGTTACCCCCGAGTAGCGGTCTATGAGCAGTTCTTC. Translation: CASSYPRVAVYEQFF.

This clone was seen more than once but under ten times. This chain uses TRBV5-1 with TRBJ2-7, with 12 positions matching TRBD2. Trimming cost V 3 bases and J 3 bases; bases outside gene matches: 1. The CDR3 spans 14 residues. CDR1 is SGHRS and CDR2 is YFSETQ in the germline V gene. In nucleotides, the CDR3 is TGCGCCAGCAGCTGGACTAGCGGGGTCTACGAGCAGTACTTC. Encoded protein: CASSWTSGVYEQYF.

To note about this clone: This same CDR3 is encoded by further DNA sequences in the sample. J is TRBJ1-5 and V is TRBV28, with a tentative D call TRBD1 (5 bases). This CDR3 comprises 13 residues. CDR1 MDHEN and CDR2 SYDVKM come from the germline V gene. V lost 2 bases and J 6 bases, leaving 8 bases between the germline ends. CDR3 sequence reads: CASSLTGGQPQHF. In DNA, the CDR3 is TGTGCCAGCAGTTTAACGGGGGGTCAGCCCCAGCATTTT.